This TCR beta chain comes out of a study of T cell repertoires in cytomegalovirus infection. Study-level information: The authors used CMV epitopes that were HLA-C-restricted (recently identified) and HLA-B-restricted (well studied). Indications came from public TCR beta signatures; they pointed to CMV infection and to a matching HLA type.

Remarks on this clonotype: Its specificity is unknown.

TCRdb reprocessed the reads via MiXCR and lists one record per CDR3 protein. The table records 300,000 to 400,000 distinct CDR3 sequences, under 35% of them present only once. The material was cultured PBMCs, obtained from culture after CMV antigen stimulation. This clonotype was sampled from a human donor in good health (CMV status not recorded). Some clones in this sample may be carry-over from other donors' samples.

The CDR3 is CAISELTGAYNEQFF. CDR3 DNA sequence: TGTGCCATCAGTGAGTTGACAGGAGCCTACAATGAGCAGTTCTTC. The chain recombines TRBV10-3 with TRBJ2-1; D possibly corresponds to TRBD1 (6 bases). The germline V and J ends were trimmed by 1 base and 2 bases, with 9 bases remaining between them. There are 15 residues in the CDR3. Germline V lookup: CDR1 ENHRY, CDR2 SYGVKD.